These 26 T cell receptor beta chains came from one sample sequenced in a study of T cells in Graves' hyperthyroidism and ophthalmopathy. RNA transcripts yielded amplified TCR beta CDR3 regions. RT-PCR in the first round (using the HTBI primer set) targeted the TCR CDR3. MiXCR, run by TCRdb on the multiplex PCR reads, gives a single entry per CDR3 protein. Among approximately 400,000 distinct CDR3 sequences listed, less than 20% were seen once. Sequenced input: blood. The receptors come from a woman aged 18-29 years with Graves' hyperthyroidism that later progressed to Graves' ophthalmopathy.

The sample holds many counts of this clonotype. V and J are TRBV2 and TRBJ2-7, with 8 bases matching TRBD1. V was clipped by 10 bases and J by 1 base; unmatched bases: 12. The CDR3 spans 15 residues. Germline V gene lookup returns CDR1 SNHLY and CDR2 FYNNEI. CDR3 amino acids: CATEKGQGHSYEQYF. The CDR3 DNA sequence: TGTGCCACAGAGAAAGGACAGGGCCATTCCTACGAGCAGTACTTC.

This clonotype occurred a few times. One end of the junction fails to match germline, which may point to a read error. The chain recombines TRBV12-3 or TRBV12-4 with TRBJ2-1; 11 bases align to TRBD2. The CDR3 runs 17 residues. The CDR3 bases are TGTGCCGGCAGCCTTTCTAGCGGGAGGTACTCCTACAATGAGCAGTTCTTC. Translation gives CAGSLSSGRYSYNEQFF.

The rearrangement uses TRBV10-3 and TRBJ2-1, with a tentative D call TRBD2 (6 bases). Germline V gene sequence: CDR1 ENHRY, CDR2 SYGVKD. The V end lost 4 bases, the J end lost 7 bases, and 14 bases lay between the germline ends. The CDR3 has 14 amino acids. The CDR3 bases are TGTGCCATCAGTGGGGCGGGACGGAGAAATGAGCAGTTCTTC. This codes for CAISGAGRRNEQFF.

The chain recombines TRBV28 with TRBJ1-1; maybe TRBD1 (5 bases). The germline V gene encodes CDR1 MDHEN and CDR2 SYDVKM. V dropped 7 bases and J dropped 4 bases, with 10 bases sitting between them. The CDR3 has 12 residues. The CDR3 protein is CASISGITEAFF. In DNA, the CDR3 is TGTGCCAGCATCTCAGGGATCACTGAAGCTTTCTTT.

V is TRBV6-2 or TRBV6-3 and J is TRBJ2-5; 9 bases match TRBD2. CDR3 length: 14 amino acids. V was clipped by 6 bases and J by 4 bases; unmatched bases: 6. Germline assignment: CDR1 MNHEY and CDR2 SVGEGT. As DNA, the CDR3 is TGTGCCAGCAGCGCCGGACTAGCGAGAGAGACCCAGTACTTC. Encoded protein: CASSAGLARETQYF.

This clonotype was detected many times. The chain uses TRBV6-5 and TRBJ1-6; D gene unclear. Trimming left V 2 bases short and J 0 bases short, with 8 bases between. The CDR3 covers 16 residues. Germline-derived CDR1 and CDR2 are MNHEY and SVGAGI. The DNA of the CDR3 is TGTGCCAGCAGTTACGACGTCAGCTCCTATAATTCACCCCTCCACTTT. It is translated as CASSYDVSSYNSPLHF.

This clonotype was recorded at least ten times. This chain links TRBV5-1 with TRBJ2-1; TRBD1 aligns across 7 bases. This CDR3 has 16 residues. V shed 0 bases and J 4 bases; nucleotides not matched to a gene: 7. In germline, CDR1 is SGHRS, CDR2 YFSETQ. The CDR3 sequence is CASSLDHGRGYNEQFF. CDR3 nucleotides: TGCGCCAGCAGCTTGGATCACGGCAGGGGGTACAATGAGCAGTTCTTC.

Many counts were recorded for this clonotype. V gene TRBV2 combines with J gene TRBJ1-2; D uncertain. Germline V CDR1 and CDR2: SNHLY, FYNNEI. V lost 4 bases and J 4 bases, leaving 7 bases between the germline ends. The CDR3 sequence is 12 residues long. CDR3 residues: CASSAGSYGYTF. CDR3 bases: TGTGCCAGCAGTGCGGGAAGCTATGGCTACACCTTC. Full variable domain (remainder filled in from reference TRBV2 and TRBJ1-2): EPEVTQTPSHQVTQMGQEVILRCVPISNHLYFYWYRQILGQKVEFLVSFYNNEISEKSEIFDDQFSVERPDGSNFTLKIRSTKLEDSAMYFCASSAGSYGYTFGSGTRLTVV.

This clonotype occurred a few times. The junction shows a germline mismatch at one end, possibly a read error. This chain links TRBV3-1 with TRBJ2-1, with TRBD1 matching over 7 bases. The germline gives CDR1 LGHDT, CDR2 YNNKEL (reference sequence). The CDR3 loop spans 13 amino acids. CDR3 amino acids: CASSPFPDRSFLF. The CDR3 DNA follows: TGTGCCAGCAGCCCCTTCCCGGACAGGTCCTTTCTCTTC.

This clonotype was detected ten times or more. The J gene is TRBJ2-5, the V gene TRBV5-6; weak D call: TRBD2 (5 bases). Trimming took off 1 base at V and 5 bases at J, with 18 bases between the two ends. In germline, CDR1 is SGHDT, CDR2 YYEEEE. The length of the CDR3 is 16 residues. As DNA, the CDR3 is TGTGCCAGCAGCTTGAGTGCATCAGAACAGCGGGAGACCCAGTACTTC. Translating gives CASSLSASEQRETQYF.

The J gene is TRBJ2-4, the V gene TRBV7-8; D perhaps matches TRBD1 (6 bases). CDR3 length: 14 residues. Trimming removed 4 bases at V and 0 bases at J, with 7 bases between. Germline CDR1 and CDR2: SGHVS and FQNEAQ. CDR3 amino acids: CASSSRGAKNIQYF. CDR3 coding DNA: TGTGCCAGCAGCTCCAGGGGAGCCAAAAACATTCAGTACTTC.

Of note for this clonotype: This may come from a read error, since a much larger clone is one base off. The chain combines TRBV18 with TRBJ2-1; 8 bases are shared with TRBD2. Germline values: CDR1 KGHSH, CDR2 LQKENI. Trimming cost V 6 bases and J 10 bases; bases outside gene matches: 14. CDR3 length equals 15 residues. The CDR3 nucleotides are TGTGCCAGCTCCCCAGGCGTCGGGAGGGCCAGGGAGCAGTTCTTC. Amino acid sequence: CASSPGVGRAREQFF.

There are many counts of this clonotype. CDR3 amino acids: CASSTDQGRGETQYF. The CDR3 nucleotides read TGTGCCAGCAGCACCGACCAGGGTCGGGGAGAGACCCAGTACTTC. The chain combines TRBV7-9 with TRBJ2-5; tentatively, D is TRBD1 or TRBD2 (5 bases each). The CDR3 sequence is 15 residues long. Trimming removed 5 bases at V and 4 bases at J, with 17 bases between. Germline V lookup: CDR1 SEHNR, CDR2 FQNEAQ (reference sequence).

This rearrangement joins TRBV24-1 to TRBJ2-1; 7 bases are shared with TRBD2. The CDR3 has 17 residues. The V and J ends lost 0 bases and 9 bases, in that order; junction bases with no gene match: 13. The germline V gene has CDR1 KGHDR and CDR2 SFDVKD. Here the CDR3 DNA reads TGTGCCACCAGTGATTTGCGGCGGGGAGGGGAAAATGGTGAGCAGTTCTTC. This encodes CATSDLRRGGENGEQFF.

The chain employs TRBV6-1 and TRBJ2-3; D call uncertain. The V gene's germline CDR1 is MNHNS and CDR2 SASEGT. The CDR3 has 12 amino acids. Between the trimmed V and J ends, which lost 9 bases and 2 bases, there was a span of 9 bases. The CDR3 nucleotides read TGTGCCAGTAAGGAGTTCACAGATACGCAGTATTTT. Translation gives CASKEFTDTQYF.

This clonotype came up a few times. The chain has TRBV6-1 and TRBJ2-7, with 7 nucleotides matching TRBD2. This CDR3 has 14 residues. The V and J ends lost 3 bases and 3 bases, in that order; junction bases with no gene match: 5. CDR1 is MNHNS and CDR2 is SASEGT in the germline V gene. CDR3 amino acids: CASSELAENYEQYF. CDR3 DNA sequence: TGTGCCAGCAGTGAGCTAGCGGAAAACTACGAGCAGTACTTC.

This clonotype was seen more than once but under ten times. CDR3 sequence reads: CASSPRTSGISYNEQFF. The CDR3 DNA follows: TGTGCCAGCAGTCCCCGCACCAGCGGGATCTCCTACAATGAGCAGTTCTTC. The V call is TRBV6-1, the J call TRBJ2-1, with TRBD2 matching over 7 bases. This CDR3 comprises 17 residues. V lost 5 bases to trimming and J lost 0 bases; unmatched junction nucleotides: 10. Germline V gene data show CDR1 as MNHNS and CDR2 as SASEGT.

On this clonotype itself: Compared with germline, one end of the junction differs, possibly owing to a read error. The chain combines TRBV4-2 with TRBJ2-7, with TRBD1 as a possible D gene (5 bases). The CDR3 has 12 residues. In germline, CDR1 is LGHNA, CDR2 YNFKEQ. The CDR3 loop reads CASSFDRSEQCF. The CDR3 nucleotides read TGTGCCAGCAGCTTCGACAGAAGCGAGCAGTGCTTC.

Details on this clonotype: A much bigger clone sits one base away, suggesting this may be a read error. The CDR3 is CASTPGLAGKNEQLF. CDR3 coding DNA: TGCGCCAGCACCCCGGGACTAGCGGGGAAGAATGAGCAGCTCTTC. The V call is TRBV4-1, the J call TRBJ2-1; 13 bases align to TRBD2. The CDR3 contains 15 residues. Germline CDR1 is MGHRA and CDR2 is YSYEKL.

Many counts were recorded for this clonotype. V is TRBV2 and J is TRBJ2-5, with D maybe TRBD1 (6 bases). V was pared by 3 bases and J by 5 bases, with 16 bases between. The CDR3 extends over 15 amino acids. The V gene's germline CDR1 is SNHLY and CDR2 FYNNEI. For the CDR3, the DNA is TGTGCCAGCAGTGACCTCGGACAGATCTTTGAGACCCAGTACTTC. Its protein product is CASSDLGQIFETQYF.

Regarding this clonotype: A much larger clone differs by one base, so this may be a read error. The chain is built from TRBV24-1 and TRBJ2-5; D is possibly TRBD1 (7 bases). The CDR3 loop spans 14 amino acids. CDR1 and CDR2 from the germline V gene are KGHDR and SFDVKD. The CDR3 nucleotides are TGTGCCGCCAGTGATGTCAGGGGGGTTGAGACCCAGTACTTC. The encoded protein is CAASDVRGVETQYF.

The V call is TRBV20-1, the J call TRBJ2-3; D remains ambiguous. The CDR3 spans 17 residues. Trimming left V 5 bases short and J 1 base short, with 22 bases between. The germline CDR1 and CDR2 sequences are DFQATT and SNEGSKA (reference sequence). CDR3 DNA: TGCAGTGCTGCCGCGCATAGGAAGTCGTCCGGCACAGATACGCAGTATTTT. Its translation is CSAAAHRKSSGTDTQYF.

This clonotype was counted at least ten times. The gene calls are TRBV18 and TRBJ2-6, with 8 bases fitting TRBD1. The junction had 4 bases not matched to a gene; V was cut back by 0 bases and J by 0 bases. The CDR3 extends over 18 amino acids. Germline CDR1 and CDR2: KGHSH and LQKENI. The CDR3 DNA reads as TGTGCCAGCTCACCACCCGGGACAGGCCACTCTGGGGCCAACGTCCTGACTTTC. Translated, it gives CASSPPGTGHSGANVLTF.

The rearrangement uses TRBV28 and TRBJ1-1, with D possibly being TRBD1 (5 bases). V was pared by 2 bases and J by 10 bases, with 17 bases between. CDR3 length equals 14 residues. Per germline, CDR1 MDHEN and CDR2 SYDVKM. CDR3 residues: CASSLRNGQGTAFF. CDR3 sequence (DNA): TGTGCCAGCAGTTTAAGGAACGGGCAGGGAACAGCTTTCTTT.

This clonotype was counted at least ten times. The rearrangement joins TRBV29-1 to TRBJ1-2, with TRBD1 matching over 7 bases. Per germline, CDR1 SQVTM and CDR2 ANQGSEA. V gave up 7 bases and J gave up 6 bases; unmatched junction bases: 5. This CDR3 is 11 amino acids long. In nucleotides, the CDR3 is TGCAGCGCATCGGACAGGAATGGCTACACCTTC. Protein: CSASDRNGYTF.

The CDR3 region is CASSQGQWTGELFF. The CDR3 nucleotides are TGTGCCAGCAGCCAAGGGCAGTGGACCGGGGAGCTGTTTTTT. This rearrangement joins TRBV3-1 to TRBJ2-2; D is unclear. V was shortened by 1 base and J by 5 bases, with 8 bases between the two germline ends. The CDR3 length is 14 residues. Germline V gene sequence: CDR1 LGHDT, CDR2 YNNKEL (reference sequence).